Below are 23 T cell receptor beta chains sequenced from a single sample in a study of T cell repertoires in ileal Crohn's disease. Repertoires were generated with immunoSEQ multiplex PCR, while TCRdb's copy carries only in-frame clones and drops some. This table holds around 14,000 clones, around 78% found once. Sequencing was performed on ileal tissue. The receptors derive from an adult with Crohn's disease.

The chain couples TRBV18 to TRBJ2-1; D is undetermined. The CDR3 consists of 12 residues. Germline assignment: CDR1 KGHSH and CDR2 LQKENI. V was shortened by 0 bases and J by 9 bases, with 6 bases between the two germline ends. The DNA for the CDR3 is TGTGCCAGCTCACCACCGAGTACTGAGCAGTTCTTC. Residues: CASSPPSTEQFF.

The V call is TRBV5-4, the J call TRBJ1-1; 10 bases are a match to TRBD1. The CDR3 is made up of 15 amino acids. V lost 0 bases and J lost 4; bases outside the gene matches: 3. Germline values: CDR1 SGHNT, CDR2 YYREEE (reference sequence). The CDR3 reads CASSLGQGAITEAFF. CDR3 DNA: TGTGCCAGCAGCTTGGGACAGGGGGCAATCACTGAAGCTTTCTTT.

The genes are TRBV15 and TRBJ1-6; maybe TRBD1 (6 bases). The CDR3 has 14 residues. Germline CDR1 and CDR2: LNHNV and YYDKDF (reference sequence). Deletions cut 8 bases from V and 6 bases from J, with 14 bases between. The CDR3 spells CATQTGSSNSPLHF. The CDR3 bases are TGTGCCACCCAAACAGGGAGTAGTAATTCACCCCTCCACTTT. Full variable domain (missing parts from reference TRBV15 and TRBJ1-6): DAMVIQNPRYQVTQFGKPVTLSCSQTLNHNVMYWYQQKSSQAPKLLFHYYDKDFNNEADTPDNFQSRRPNTSFCFLDIRSPGLGDTAMYLCATQTGSSNSPLHFGNGTRLTVT.

The chain recombines TRBV7-2 with TRBJ2-1; D remains ambiguous. The germline V gene has CDR1 SGHTA and CDR2 FQGNSA. The CDR3 runs 12 residues. V was clipped by 2 bases and J by 6 bases, with 5 bases between them. The CDR3 protein is CASSLQFNEQFF. Written as DNA, the CDR3 is TGTGCCAGCAGCTTACAGTTCAATGAGCAGTTCTTC.

The chain uses TRBV5-1 and TRBJ2-7, with TRBD1 matching over 9 bases. Germline CDR1 reads SGHRS; CDR2 reads YFSETQ. The trim removed 3 bases at V and 6 bases at J, leaving 4 bases unmatched. CDR3 size: 13 residues. CDR3 in amino acids: CASSWGQGGEQYF. The CDR3 coding sequence is TGCGCCAGCAGCTGGGGACAGGGCGGCGAGCAGTACTTC.

The rearrangement uses TRBV28 and TRBJ2-4; D not certain. The V and J ends lost 5 bases and 2 bases respectively, with 10 bases between them. Per germline, CDR1 MDHEN and CDR2 SYDVKM. The CDR3 loop spans 14 amino acids. The CDR3 region has the DNA TGTGCCAGCAGTCTAAGTATTCCCAAAAACATTCAGTACTTC. It translates to CASSLSIPKNIQYF.

The V gene is TRBV25-1, the J gene TRBJ2-5, with D possibly TRBD1 on 5 matching bases. The CDR3 extends over 15 amino acids. Germline V gene data show CDR1 as MGHDK and CDR2 as SYGVNS. V lost 3 bases to trimming and J lost 5 bases, with 16 bases between them. The CDR3 spells CASSDPRVLLETQYF. As DNA, the CDR3 is TGTGCCAGCAGTGATCCCAGGGTCCTTCTGGAGACCCAGTACTTC. Full variable domain (remainder filled in from reference TRBV25-1 and TRBJ2-5): EADIYQTPRYLVIGTGKKITLECSQTMGHDKMYWYQQDPGMELHLIHYSYGVNSTEKGDLSSESTVSRIRTEHFPLTLESARPSHTSQYLCASSDPRVLLETQYFGPGTRLLVL.

CDR3 nucleotides: TGTGCCTGGAGTGTGGAGGACAGACAAGAGACCCAGTACTTC. Its translation: CAWSVEDRQETQYF. V and J are TRBV30 and TRBJ2-5; the D gene is possibly TRBD1 (6 bases). With 0 bases removed from V and 2 bases from J, the gap between germline ends came to 10 bases. Per the germline V gene, CDR1 is GTSNPN and CDR2 is SVGIG (reference sequence). This CDR3 spans 14 amino acids.

The genes are TRBV6-6 and TRBJ2-3; 9 nucleotides match TRBD1. J was trimmed by 6 bases and V by 2 bases; bases with no gene match: 9. Germline-derived CDR1 and CDR2 are MNHNY and SVGAGI (reference sequence). The CDR3 loop spans 16 amino acids. The CDR3 reads CASSYGGQGIGDTQYF. The CDR3 bases are TGTGCCAGCAGTTACGGGGGACAGGGAATAGGTGATACGCAGTATTTT.

The gene calls are TRBV7-3 and TRBJ1-3; D not certain. Deletions cut 0 bases from V and 8 bases from J, with 8 bases between. The CDR3 length is 13 residues. Germline CDR1 and CDR2: SGHTA and FQGTGA. The CDR3 protein is CASSLTSGDTIYF. The CDR3 DNA reads TGTGCCAGCAGCTTAACGTCAGGTGACACCATATATTTT.

V and J are TRBV14 and TRBJ1-4, with D possibly TRBD1 on 6 matching bases. The germline V gene encodes CDR1 SGHDN and CDR2 FVKESK. V was pared by 2 bases and J by 0 bases, with 13 bases between. The CDR3 has 17 amino acids. CDR3 sequence: CASSQLRGGSTNEKLFF. In DNA form, the CDR3 reads TGTGCCAGCAGCCAACTTCGGGGGGGCTCAACTAATGAAAAACTGTTTTTT.

The rearrangement links TRBV6-1 to TRBJ2-3, with 10 bases identical to TRBD1. This CDR3 contains 16 residues. V dropped 2 bases and J dropped 2; count of bases not matched to a gene: 4. The germline CDR1 and CDR2 sequences are MNHNS and SASEGT. Written as DNA, the CDR3 is TGTGCCAGCAGTGAAAGCGGGACAGGGGTCACAGATACGCAGTATTTT. Amino acid sequence: CASSESGTGVTDTQYF.

Only one count was recorded for this clone. The genes are TRBV2 and TRBJ2-2; 9 nucleotides align to TRBD1. Germline CDR1 and CDR2: SNHLY and FYNNEI. This CDR3 spans 16 amino acids. The V segment lost 7 bases and the J segment 5 bases; nucleotides outside the gene matches: 11. CDR3 in amino acids: CASKDWSGTGTGELFF. The CDR3 nucleotides read TGTGCCAGCAAAGATTGGTCCGGGACAGGGACCGGGGAGCTGTTTTTT.

The genes are TRBV6-5 and TRBJ2-7, with 8 bases lining up with TRBD2. Germline CDR1 is MNHEY and CDR2 is SVGAGI. The CDR3 loop spans 15 amino acids. Trimming took 0 bases from V and 2 from J; bases not matched to a gene: 3. In DNA, the CDR3 is TGTGCCAGCAGTTACTCTGCGGGGGGACCCTACGAGCAGTACTTC. Translating it yields CASSYSAGGPYEQYF.

The J gene is TRBJ1-2, the V gene TRBV7-2, with 11 bases matching TRBD1. This CDR3 has 16 residues. Germline values: CDR1 SGHTA, CDR2 FQGNSA. The trim removed 4 bases at V and 7 bases at J, leaving 11 bases unmatched. CDR3 sequence reads: CASSSRVGQGAVGYTF. In nucleotides, the CDR3 is TGTGCCAGCAGCTCCCGAGTAGGACAGGGGGCAGTTGGCTACACCTTC.

V usage is TRBV5-4 and J usage is TRBJ2-2; 10 nucleotides align to TRBD1. Per the germline V gene, CDR1 is SGHNT and CDR2 is YYREEE (reference sequence). The CDR3 length is 15 residues. With 5 bases clipped from V and 3 bases from J, the junction kept 4 bases outside the gene matches. The CDR3 loop is CASSSGTGDTGELFF. In nucleotides, the CDR3 is TGTGCCAGCAGTTCCGGGACAGGGGACACCGGGGAGCTGTTTTTT.

V is TRBV7-2 and J is TRBJ1-3; 8 bases line up with TRBD1. V shed 2 bases, J shed 9 bases, and the junction held 9 bases outside the gene matches. Germline CDR1 SGHTA, CDR2 FQGNSA. The CDR3 contains 15 residues. The DNA of the CDR3 is TGTGCCAGCAGCTTAACAGGGGGATCGAGTTCCACCATATATTTT. Translated, it gives CASSLTGGSSSTIYF.

The chain joins TRBV4-2 to TRBJ2-3; TRBD1 is a possible D gene (5 bases). The germline gives CDR1 LGHNA, CDR2 YNFKEQ. The CDR3 has 18 amino acids. The V end lost 0 bases, the J end lost 0 bases, and 16 bases lay between the germline ends. As DNA, the CDR3 is TGTGCCAGCAGCCAAGAGTCAGGGTCTCCATCAAGCACAGATACGCAGTATTTT. Its translation is CASSQESGSPSSTDTQYF.

V is TRBV5-5 and J is TRBJ2-3; TRBD2 matches at 8 bases. V lost 0 bases to trimming and J lost 3 bases; unmatched junction nucleotides: 9. Germline CDR1 reads SGHKS; CDR2 reads YYEKEE (reference sequence). The CDR3 runs to 17 residues. The CDR3 DNA sequence: TGTGCCAGCAGCTTGGGTGCGAATGCGGGGGGAACAGATACGCAGTATTTT. It yields the protein CASSLGANAGGTDTQYF.

The V call is TRBV18, the J call TRBJ1-2, with 7 bases fitting TRBD1. Germline V CDR1 and CDR2: KGHSH, LQKENI. This CDR3 is 14 amino acids long. V lost 1 base to trimming and J lost 2 bases; unmatched junction nucleotides: 1. This CDR3 is CASSPQGANYGYTF. Written as DNA, the CDR3 is TGTGCCAGCTCACCACAGGGGGCGAACTATGGCTACACCTTC. Together with reference TRBV18 and TRBJ1-2, the CDR3 gives the full variable domain: NAGVMQNPRHLVRRRGQEARLRCSPMKGHSHVYWYRQLPEEGLKFMVYLQKENIIDESGMPKERFSAEFPKEGPSILRIQQVVRGDSAAYFCASSPQGANYGYTFGSGTRLTVV.

In its sample, this clone was seen a few times. The rearrangement joins TRBV28 to TRBJ2-3; no firm D call. This CDR3 is built from 11 residues. Trimming took 5 bases from V and 7 from J, leaving 7 bases between them. From germline, CDR1 is MDHEN and CDR2 SYDVKM. CDR3 amino acids: CASSAPNTQYF. The CDR3 DNA sequence: TGTGCCAGCAGTGCTCCTAATACGCAGTATTTT.

J is TRBJ1-4 and V is TRBV27, with TRBD1 matching 12 bases. In germline, CDR1 is MNHEY, CDR2 SMNVEV (reference sequence). Trimming cost V 5 bases and J 6 bases; bases outside gene matches: 10. The CDR3 spans 17 residues. In nucleotides, the CDR3 is TGTGCCAGCAGTCCCCCCCGCGGGACAGGGGGCGATGAAAAACTGTTTTTT. The encoded protein is CASSPPRGTGGDEKLFF.

DNA of the CDR3: TGTGCCAGCAGCGTAGGGGAGGACCAGCCCCAGCATTTT. Amino acid sequence: CASSVGEDQPQHF. This chain links TRBV5-5 with TRBJ1-5; D is perhaps TRBD1 (5 bases). CDR3 length: 13 residues. Germline CDR1 reads SGHKS; CDR2 reads YYEKEE (reference sequence). The germline V and J ends were trimmed by 4 bases and 7 bases, with 12 bases remaining between them.